This T cell receptor (beta chain) is from a study of control samples from healthy donors and cancer patients. Data came from immunoSEQ multiplex PCR; TCRdb stores just in-frame clones and leaves some out. The sample shows under 450,000 clones, more than 80% of them seen only once. Germline V gene lookup returns CDR1 SEHNR and CDR2 FQNEAQ (reference sequence). The CDR3 spans 17 residues. With 7 bases clipped from V and 2 bases from J, the junction kept 11 bases outside the gene matches. This chain links TRBV7-9 with TRBJ1-2; 12 bases are shared with TRBD1. The TCR was taken from a man aged 35-49 years with head and neck cancer. Sequencing used PBMCs. CDR3 region: CASNGRRDRGPNYGYTF. In nucleotides, the CDR3 is TGTGCCAGCAACGGGCGCCGGGACAGGGGGCCGAACTATGGCTACACCTTC. Full variable domain (outside the CDR3, taken from reference TRBV7-9 and TRBJ1-2): DTGVSQNPRHKITKRGQNVTFRCDPISEHNRLYWYRQTLGQGPEFLTYFQNEAQLEKSRLLSDRFSAERPKGSFSTLEIQRTEQGDSAMYLCASNGRRDRGPNYGYTFGSGTRLTVV.